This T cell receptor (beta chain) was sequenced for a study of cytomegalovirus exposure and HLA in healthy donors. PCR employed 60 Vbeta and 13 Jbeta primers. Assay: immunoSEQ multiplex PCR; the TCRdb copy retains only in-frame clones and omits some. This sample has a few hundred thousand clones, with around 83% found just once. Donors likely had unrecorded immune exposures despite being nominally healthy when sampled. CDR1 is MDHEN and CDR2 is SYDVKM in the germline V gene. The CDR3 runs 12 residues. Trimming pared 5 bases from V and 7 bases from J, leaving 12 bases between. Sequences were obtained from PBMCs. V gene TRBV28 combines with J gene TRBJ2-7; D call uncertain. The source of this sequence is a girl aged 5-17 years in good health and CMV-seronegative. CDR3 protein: CASSPDDIEQYF. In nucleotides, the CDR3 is TGTGCCAGCAGTCCAGATGACATTGAGCAGTACTTC.